These 13 T cell receptor beta chains were sequenced from one sample in a study of CD8+ T cells in alopecia areata. cDNA reverse transcribed from extracted RNA served as the sequencing template. Profiled with immunoSEQ multiplex PCR; TCRdb holds only in-frame clones, not every one. The sample has approximately 110,000 clones, none seen only once; the top ten hold about 19%. The sequenced material came from lesional skin. The receptors were gathered from a C3H/HeJ mouse with alopecia areata. The strain bears MHC haplotype H2-k.

Regarding this clone: TCRdb's protein does not match the DNA translation at residue 13; the protein provided is translated from the DNA. Genes and germline are mouse. From the germline J gene comes the end of the CDR3, since the read stops 3 residues before it. This rearrangement joins TRBV13-3 to TRBJ1-3; D possibly corresponds to TRBD1 (6 bases). V shed 6 bases and J shed 0 bases, with 16 bases lying between them. The germline V gene has CDR1 NNHDY and CDR2 SYVADS. CDR3 length: 16 residues. The sequenced CDR3 bases are TGTGCCAGCACCCCGGGGACACCCAATTCTGGAAATACG. As protein: CASTPGTPNSGNT. The whole CDR3 sequence reads CASTPGTPNSGNTLYF.

In the case of this clone: The germline and genes are mouse ones. The CDR3 end lies 4 residues beyond the end of the read and is filled in from the germline J gene. The gene calls are TRBV13-3 and TRBJ2-7, with 7 nucleotides matching TRBD1. The CDR3 is 12 residues long. Per germline, CDR1 NNHDY and CDR2 SYVADS. The sequenced part of the CDR3 DNA is TGTGCCAGCGGCAACAGGGGAGAT. As protein: CASGNRGD. The full CDR3 is CASGNRGDEQYF.

As to this clone: Gene names are mouse gene names. The CDR3 end lies 4 residues beyond the end of the read and is filled in from the germline J gene. V is TRBV13-3 and J is TRBJ2-3; D perhaps matches TRBD1 (7 bases). CDR1 and CDR2 (germline): NNHDY, SYVADS. The CDR3 runs to 17 residues. V was pared by 1 base and J by 0 bases, with 15 bases between. Partial CDR3 DNA: TGTGCCAGCAGTGATTTAGGGGGCGCAGAGAGTGCAGAA. Translation: CASSDLGGAESAE. The whole CDR3 protein is CASSDLGGAESAETLYF.

On this clone: A mismatch at residue 11 separates the TCRdb protein from the translated DNA, so the protein presented here was translated from the DNA. All gene names here are mouse names. The sequenced fragment ends 3 residues before the CDR3 boundary, so the rest is inferred from the germline J gene. The rearrangement uses TRBV1 and TRBJ1-3; possible D gene TRBD1, 6 bases. From germline, CDR1 is NSQYPW and CDR2 LRSPGD (reference sequence). The CDR3 length is 14 residues. Trimming left V 4 bases short and J 2 bases short, with 9 bases between. The CDR3 spells CTCSVRDTGNTLYF. The covered CDR3 bases are TGCACCTGCAGTGTCCGGGACACTGGAAATACG.

The table lists this clone with a few counts. Gene names refer to mouse genes. The CDR3 extends 4 residues past the end of the read, so its final part is completed from the germline J gene. The V and J genes are TRBV17 and TRBJ1-1, with a weak D call TRBD1 (6 bases). The CDR3 has 15 amino acids. Germline CDR1 is MNHDT and CDR2 is YYDKIL. CDR3 bases read: TGTGCTAGCAGCGATAGGACTGGGGGGGCGAGA. Its translation: CASSDRTGGAR. The entire CDR3 sequence reads CASSDRTGGAREVFF.

This clone has a handful of counts. Genes and germline are mouse. The CDR3 end falls 4 residues outside the read, so it is completed with the germline J gene. The J gene is TRBJ2-5, the V gene TRBV13-3; the D gene is possibly TRBD1 (6 bases). The CDR3 runs to 12 residues. From germline, CDR1 is NNHDY and CDR2 SYVADS. The CDR3 DNA, read in part, is TGTGCCAGCAGTGAGGGACATGAC. Protein sequence: CASSEGHD. The complete CDR3 sequence is CASSEGHDTQYF.

This clone was seen a few times. Germline and genes: mouse. The observed sequence ends 4 residues before the CDR3 terminus, with the missing tail filled in from the germline J gene. The rearrangement uses TRBV12-1 and TRBJ2-4, with 14 bases that match TRBD2. Germline values: CDR1 SGHSN, CDR2 HYEKVE. Unmatched junction bases numbered 5, after V lost 0 bases and J lost 1 base. The CDR3 consists of 18 residues. CDR3 sequence: CASSLGTGGARGQNTLYF. CDR3 DNA, as far as it was read: TGTGCCAGCTCTCTCGGGACTGGGGGGGCGCGGGGTCAAAAC.

A note on this clone: Gene names are mouse gene names. The read is 4 residues too short to cover the CDR3 end, so that end is filled in from the germline J gene. The J gene is TRBJ2-1, the V gene TRBV1; no clear D. This CDR3 is built from 12 residues. Germline CDR1 NSQYPW, CDR2 LRSPGD (reference sequence). CDR3 residues: CTCSARFAEQFF. The sequenced part of the CDR3 DNA is TGCACCTGCAGTGCCAGGTTCGCT.

There are a few counts of this clone. At one end, the junction sequence differs from germline, possibly due to a read error. Gene names are mouse gene names. The read terminates 4 residues ahead of where the CDR3 ends, so the germline J gene completes it. This chain connects TRBV29 to TRBJ2-1; maybe TRBD1 (5 bases). There are 15 residues in the CDR3. Germline values: CDR1 MSHET, CDR2 SYDVDS. CDR3 bases read: TGTGCTAGCAGTCCCCGTGACAGTAACTGTGCT. It specifies CASSPRDSNCA. In full, the CDR3 reads CASSPRDSNCAEQFF. Complete variable domain (other parts from reference TRBV29 and TRBJ2-1): DMKVTQMPRYLIKRMGENVLLECGQDMSHETMYWYRQDPGLGLQLIYISYDVDSNSEGDIPKGYRVSRKKREHFSLILDSAKTNQTSVYFCASSPRDSNCAEQFFGPGTRLTVL.

Comment on this clone: Mouse names are used for the genes. Read sequence stops 4 residues before the CDR3 end, and the germline J gene provides the missing end. The chain uses TRBV4 and TRBJ1-1; the D gene is possibly TRBD1 (6 bases). Germline V gives CDR1 LGHDT, CDR2 YNNKQL (reference sequence). The CDR3 has 16 residues. Incomplete CDR3 DNA: TGTGCCAGCAGCCAACAGGGACTGGGGGGGCAGAGA. Translating it yields CASSQQGLGGQR. The complete CDR3 sequence is CASSQQGLGGQREVFF.

Points on this clone: The listed genes are named as in mouse. The read is 4 residues too short to cover the CDR3 end, so that end is filled in from the germline J gene. This sequence joins TRBV13-1 and TRBJ2-7, with D perhaps TRBD1 (6 bases). V was shortened by 4 bases and J by 0 bases, with 11 bases between the two germline ends. There are 14 residues in the CDR3. Germline-derived CDR1 and CDR2 are NSHNY and SYGAGN. CDR3 protein: CASSPRQVSYEQYF. CDR3 bases read: TGTGCCAGCAGTCCGCGACAGGTCTCCTAT.

In this sample, this clone turned up a few times. Germline and genes here are mouse. The read ends 4 residues early relative to the CDR3; the germline J gene fills the gap. J is TRBJ2-2 and V is TRBV17; possibly TRBD1 for D (6 bases). CDR1 is MNHDT, CDR2 YYDKIL, per germline. V gave up 6 bases and J gave up 1 base, with 6 bases separating them. The CDR3 extends over 13 amino acids. The part of the CDR3 DNA that was read is TGTGCTAGCAGGACAGGAAACACCGGG. It yields the protein CASRTGNTG. The full-length CDR3 reads as CASRTGNTGQLYF.

About this clone: Mouse names are used for the genes. The read terminates 4 residues before the CDR3 end, so the remaining end is supplied by the germline J gene. The rearrangement joins TRBV5 to TRBJ2-3; TRBD2 agrees at 10 bases. The CDR3 length is 17 residues. CDR1 is LGHNA and CDR2 is YNLKQL in the germline V gene (reference sequence). J gave up 0 bases and V 0 bases, and 3 bases lay outside the gene matches. Partial CDR3 DNA: TGTGCCAGCAGCCAAGAACTGGGGGGGTCTAGTGCAGAA. Amino acids: CASSQELGGSSAE. The whole CDR3 sequence reads CASSQELGGSSAETLYF.